Below are 9 T cell receptor beta chains sequenced from a single sample in a study of Ad26.COV2.S vaccination and SARS-CoV-2 variants. Sequenced by immunoSEQ multiplex PCR; TCRdb stores in-frame clones only, minus some. Of 300,000 to 450,000 clones in the sample, about 92% are singletons; the top ten hold roughly 3.9%. Material: peripheral blood, obtained after recovery from COVID-19. The receptors were sampled from a human donor who had recovered from COVID-19.

The chain links TRBV7-6 to TRBJ2-7; TRBD1 agrees at 7 bases. The CDR3 covers 15 residues. Germline V gene lookup returns CDR1 SGHVS and CDR2 FNYEAQ. V lost 1 base and J lost 1; bases outside the gene matches: 4. The CDR3 coding sequence is TGTGCCAGCAGCTTAGGTGGGACAGCTTCCTACGAGCAGTACTTC. Translating it yields CASSLGGTASYEQYF.

A remark on this clone: Mismatch with germline at one junction end may stem from a read error. This chain uses TRBV6-2 or TRBV6-3 with TRBJ2-2; 9 bases map to TRBD1. CDR1 and CDR2 from the germline V gene are MNHEY and SVGEGT. The CDR3 runs to 16 residues. CDR3 bases: TGTACCAGCAGTTACACCGTAGGACAGGGGACCGGGAAGCTGTTTTTT. Protein sequence: CTSSYTVGQGTGKLFF.

V gene TRBV29-1 combines with J gene TRBJ2-5; D gene ambiguous. Germline V gene data show CDR1 as SQVTM and CDR2 as ANQGSEA. V was clipped by 4 bases and J by 3 bases, with 6 bases between them. CDR3 length: 11 amino acids. In DNA form, the CDR3 reads TGCAGCGTTGGCCGGGAAGAGACCCAGTACTTC. It codes for CSVGREETQYF.

This chain links TRBV6-4 with TRBJ2-3; D gene unclear. This CDR3 spans 14 amino acids. From germline, CDR1 is MRHNA and CDR2 SNTAGT. Trimming left V 4 bases short and J 1 base short, with 9 bases between. Written as DNA, the CDR3 is TGTGCCAGCAGTGGAGAAGCTGGCACAGATACGCAGTATTTT. Protein product: CASSGEAGTDTQYF.

This clone is a singleton in its sample. The V gene is TRBV13, the J gene TRBJ1-1, with D hard to call. Germline V gene lookup returns CDR1 PRHDT and CDR2 FYEKMQ (reference sequence). There are 15 residues in the CDR3. Trimming left V 1 base short and J 0 bases short, with 9 bases between. In DNA form, the CDR3 reads TGTGCCAGCAGCTTAGAACCAGGAATGAACACTGAAGCTTTCTTT. Residues: CASSLEPGMNTEAFF.

The V gene is TRBV24-1, the J gene TRBJ2-3, with D unclear. Germline values: CDR1 KGHDR, CDR2 SFDVKD. CDR3 length: 13 residues. Trimming cost V 4 bases and J 6 bases, with 10 bases left between them. The CDR3 DNA sequence: TGTGCCACCAGTGAACCTAACCTGGATACGCAGTATTTT. It codes for CATSEPNLDTQYF.

CDR3 nucleotide sequence: TGTGCCAGCAGCTTTCGACAGGAGAGCTCCTACGAGCAGTACTTC. Encoded protein: CASSFRQESSYEQYF. The gene calls are TRBV5-5 and TRBJ2-7; D is possibly TRBD1 (6 bases). Per the germline V gene, CDR1 is SGHKS and CDR2 is YYEKEE (reference sequence). The ends were cut back, 2 bases at V and 0 bases at J, with 12 bases in the middle. This CDR3 contains 15 residues.

J is TRBJ2-5 and V is TRBV6-2 or TRBV6-3; D may be TRBD1 (6 bases). The CDR3 loop spans 17 amino acids. Germline CDR1 is MNHEY and CDR2 is SVGEGT. The V end lost 5 bases, the J end lost 4 bases, and 23 bases lay between the germline ends. This CDR3 reads CASSRTHRQEQGETQYF. The CDR3 bases are TGTGCCAGCAGTAGAACACACAGACAGGAACAGGGAGAGACCCAGTACTTC.

The chain couples TRBV3-1 (or the pseudogene TRBV3-2) to TRBJ2-7; the D gene could be TRBD1 or TRBD2 (5 bases each). Trimming took 4 bases from V and 2 from J, leaving 21 bases between them. Per the germline V gene, CDR1 is LGHDT and CDR2 is YNNKEL (reference sequence). The CDR3 is made up of 17 amino acids. The DNA for the CDR3 is TGTGCCAGCAGCCCCATTATGGGGGTCTCAAGGGCCTACGAGCAGTACTTC. Translated, it gives CASSPIMGVSRAYEQYF.